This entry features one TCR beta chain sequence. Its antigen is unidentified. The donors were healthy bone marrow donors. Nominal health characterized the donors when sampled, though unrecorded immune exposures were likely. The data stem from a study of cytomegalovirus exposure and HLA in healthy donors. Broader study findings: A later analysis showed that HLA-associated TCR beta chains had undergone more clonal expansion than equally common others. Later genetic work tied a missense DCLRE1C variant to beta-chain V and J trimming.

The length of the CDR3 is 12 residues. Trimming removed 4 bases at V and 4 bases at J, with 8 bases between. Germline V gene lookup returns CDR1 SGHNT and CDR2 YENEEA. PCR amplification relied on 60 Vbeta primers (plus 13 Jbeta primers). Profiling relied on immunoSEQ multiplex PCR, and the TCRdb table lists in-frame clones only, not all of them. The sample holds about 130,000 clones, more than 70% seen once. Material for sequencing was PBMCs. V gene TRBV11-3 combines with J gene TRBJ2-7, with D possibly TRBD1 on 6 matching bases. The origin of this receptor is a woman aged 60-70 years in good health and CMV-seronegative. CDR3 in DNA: TGTGCCAGCAGCTCGGACAGTTACGAGCAGTACTTC. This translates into CASSSDSYEQYF.